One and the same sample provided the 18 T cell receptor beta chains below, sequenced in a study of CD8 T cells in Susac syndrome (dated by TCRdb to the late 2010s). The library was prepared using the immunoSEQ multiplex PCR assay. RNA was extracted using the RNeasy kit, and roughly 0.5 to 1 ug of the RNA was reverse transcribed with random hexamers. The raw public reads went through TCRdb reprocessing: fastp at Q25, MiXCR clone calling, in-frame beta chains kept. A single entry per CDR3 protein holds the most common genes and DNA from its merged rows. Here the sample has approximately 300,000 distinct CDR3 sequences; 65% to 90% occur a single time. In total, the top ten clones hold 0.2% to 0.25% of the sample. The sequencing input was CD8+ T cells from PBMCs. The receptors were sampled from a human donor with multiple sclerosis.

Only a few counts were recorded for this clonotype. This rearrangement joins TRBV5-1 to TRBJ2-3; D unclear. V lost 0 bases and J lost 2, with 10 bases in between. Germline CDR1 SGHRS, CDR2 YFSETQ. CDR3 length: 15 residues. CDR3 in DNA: TGCGCCAGCAGCTTGGCCGTCGAGGCCACAGATACGCAGTATTTT. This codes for CASSLAVEATDTQYF.

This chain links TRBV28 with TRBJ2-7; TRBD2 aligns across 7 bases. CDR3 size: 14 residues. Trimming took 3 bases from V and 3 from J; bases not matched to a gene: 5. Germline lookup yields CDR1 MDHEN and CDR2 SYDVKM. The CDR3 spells CASSFVRENYEQYF. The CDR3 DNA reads TGTGCCAGCAGTTTCGTGCGGGAGAACTACGAGCAGTACTTC. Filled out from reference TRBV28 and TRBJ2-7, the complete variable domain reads DVKVTQSSRYLVKRTGEKVFLECVQDMDHENMFWYRQDPGLGLRLIYFSYDVKMKEKGDIPEGYSVSREKKERFSLILESASTNQTSMYLCASSFVRENYEQYFGPGTRLTVT.

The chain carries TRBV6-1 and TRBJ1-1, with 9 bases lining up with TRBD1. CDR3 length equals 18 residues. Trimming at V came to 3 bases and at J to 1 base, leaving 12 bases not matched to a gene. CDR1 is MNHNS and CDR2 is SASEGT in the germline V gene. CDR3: CASSDYTGTGWRNTEAFF. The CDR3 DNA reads TGTGCCAGCAGTGACTACACCGGGACAGGGTGGAGGAACACTGAAGCTTTCTTT.

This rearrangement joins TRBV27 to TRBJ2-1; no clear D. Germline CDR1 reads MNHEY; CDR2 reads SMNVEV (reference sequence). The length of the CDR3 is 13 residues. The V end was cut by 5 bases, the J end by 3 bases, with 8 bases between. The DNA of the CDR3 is TGTGCCAGCAGTGTCTATAGCTACAATGAGCAGTTCTTC. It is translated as CASSVYSYNEQFF.

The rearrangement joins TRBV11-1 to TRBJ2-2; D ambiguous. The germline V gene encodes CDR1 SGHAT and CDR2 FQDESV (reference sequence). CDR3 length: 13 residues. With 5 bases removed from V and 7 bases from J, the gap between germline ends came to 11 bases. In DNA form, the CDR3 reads TGTGCCAGCAGCCAATCACTGGACGGGGAGCTGTTTTTT. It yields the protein CASSQSLDGELFF.

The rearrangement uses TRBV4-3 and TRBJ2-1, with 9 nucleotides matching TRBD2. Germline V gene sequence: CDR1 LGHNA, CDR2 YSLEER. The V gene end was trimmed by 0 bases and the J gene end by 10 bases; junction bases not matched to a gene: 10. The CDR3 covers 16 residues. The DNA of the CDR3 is TGCGCCAGCAGCCAAGAGTGGCAGGCTAGCGGGACCGAGCAGTTCTTC. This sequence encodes CASSQEWQASGTEQFF.

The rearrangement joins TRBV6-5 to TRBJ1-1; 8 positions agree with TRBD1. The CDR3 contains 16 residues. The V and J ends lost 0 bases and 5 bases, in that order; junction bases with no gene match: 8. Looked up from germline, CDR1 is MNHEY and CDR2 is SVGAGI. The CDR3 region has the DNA TGTGCCAGCAGTTACTCCGTGTACAGGGGGTATACTGAAGCTTTCTTT. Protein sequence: CASSYSVYRGYTEAFF.

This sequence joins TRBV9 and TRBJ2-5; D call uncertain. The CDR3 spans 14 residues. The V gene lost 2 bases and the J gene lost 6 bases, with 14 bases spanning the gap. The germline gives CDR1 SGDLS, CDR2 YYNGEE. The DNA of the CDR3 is TGTGCCAGCAGCGTCCGACCAGCGACGCAGACCCAGTACTTC. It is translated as CASSVRPATQTQYF.

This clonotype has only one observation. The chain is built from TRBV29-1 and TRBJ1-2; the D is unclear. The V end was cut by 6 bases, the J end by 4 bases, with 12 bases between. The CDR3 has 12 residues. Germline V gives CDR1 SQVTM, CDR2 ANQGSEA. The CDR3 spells CSVQDGFYGYTF. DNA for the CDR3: TGCAGCGTGCAGGACGGCTTCTATGGCTACACCTTC.

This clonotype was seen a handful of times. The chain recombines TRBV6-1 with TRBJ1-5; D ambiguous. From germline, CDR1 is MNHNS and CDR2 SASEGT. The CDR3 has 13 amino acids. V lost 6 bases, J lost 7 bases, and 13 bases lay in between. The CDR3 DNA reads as TGTGCCAGCAGCCAACCCGGTATCCAGCCCCAGCATTTT. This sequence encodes CASSQPGIQPQHF.

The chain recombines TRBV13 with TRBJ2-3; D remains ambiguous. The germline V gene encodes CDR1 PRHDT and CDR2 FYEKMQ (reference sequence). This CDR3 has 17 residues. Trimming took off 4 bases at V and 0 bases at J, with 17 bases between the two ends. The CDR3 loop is CASSSYNIDRSTDTQYF. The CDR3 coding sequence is TGTGCCAGCAGCTCCTATAACATCGATCGCAGCACAGATACGCAGTATTTT. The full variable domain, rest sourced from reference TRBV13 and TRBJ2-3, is AAGVIQSPRHLIKEKRETATLKCYPIPRHDTVYWYQQGPGQDPQFLISFYEKMQSDKGSIPDRFSAQQFSDYHSELNMSSLELGDSALYFCASSSYNIDRSTDTQYFGPGTRLTVL.

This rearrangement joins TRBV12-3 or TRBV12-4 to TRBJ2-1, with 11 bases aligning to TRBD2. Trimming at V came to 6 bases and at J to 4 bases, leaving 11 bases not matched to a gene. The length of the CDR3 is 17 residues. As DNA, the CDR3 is TGTGCCAGCAGCCCGCATCTAGGGACTAGCGGATACAATGAGCAGTTCTTC. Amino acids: CASSPHLGTSGYNEQFF.

The CDR3 DNA is TGTGCCTGGCGCCCGCCGGGCAGGGACTCCTTTGAGTTCTTC. This codes for CAWRPPGRDSFEFF. The gene calls are TRBV30 and TRBJ2-1; D is possibly TRBD2 (6 bases). Germline-derived CDR1 and CDR2 are GTSNPN and SVGIG (reference sequence). V gave up 5 bases and J gave up 14 bases, with 25 bases separating them. The CDR3 consists of 14 residues.

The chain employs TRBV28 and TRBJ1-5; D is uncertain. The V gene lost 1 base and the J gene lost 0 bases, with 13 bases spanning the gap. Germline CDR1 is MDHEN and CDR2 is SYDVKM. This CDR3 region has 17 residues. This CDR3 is CASSLFPPEYSNQPQHF. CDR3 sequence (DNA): TGTGCCAGCAGTTTATTCCCTCCGGAATATAGCAATCAGCCCCAGCATTTT.

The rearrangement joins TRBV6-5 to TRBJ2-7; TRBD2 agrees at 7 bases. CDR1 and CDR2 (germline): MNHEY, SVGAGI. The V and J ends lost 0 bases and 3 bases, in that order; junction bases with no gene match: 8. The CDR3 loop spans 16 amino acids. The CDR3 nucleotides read TGTGCCAGCAGTTACTCGATGGGGGAGGGCCTCTACGAGCAGTACTTC. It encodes CASSYSMGEGLYEQYF.

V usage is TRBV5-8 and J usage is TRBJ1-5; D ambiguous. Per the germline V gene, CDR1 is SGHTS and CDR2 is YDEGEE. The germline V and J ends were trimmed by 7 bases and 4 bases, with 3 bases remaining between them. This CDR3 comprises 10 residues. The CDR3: CASRNQPQHF. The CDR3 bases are TGTGCCAGCCGGAATCAGCCCCAGCATTTT. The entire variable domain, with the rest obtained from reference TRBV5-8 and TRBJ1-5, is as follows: EAGVTQSPTHLIKTRGQQATLRCSPISGHTSVYWYQQALGLGLQFLLWYDEGEERNRGNFPPRFSGRQFPNYSSELNVNALELEDSALYLCASRNQPQHFGDGTRLSIL.

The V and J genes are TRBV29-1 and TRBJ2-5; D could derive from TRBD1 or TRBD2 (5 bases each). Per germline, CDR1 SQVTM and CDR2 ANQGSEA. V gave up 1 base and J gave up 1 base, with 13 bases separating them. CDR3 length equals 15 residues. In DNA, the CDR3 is TGCAGCGTTGAAGGCGGGCAGGGATCCCAAGAGACCCAGTACTTC. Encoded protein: CSVEGGQGSQETQYF. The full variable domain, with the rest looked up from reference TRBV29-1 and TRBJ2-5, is SAVISQKPSRDICQRGTSLTIQCQVDSQVTMMFWYRQQPGQSLTLIATANQGSEATYESGFVIDKFPISRPNLTFSTLTVSNMSPEDSSIYLCSVEGGQGSQETQYFGPGTRLLVL.

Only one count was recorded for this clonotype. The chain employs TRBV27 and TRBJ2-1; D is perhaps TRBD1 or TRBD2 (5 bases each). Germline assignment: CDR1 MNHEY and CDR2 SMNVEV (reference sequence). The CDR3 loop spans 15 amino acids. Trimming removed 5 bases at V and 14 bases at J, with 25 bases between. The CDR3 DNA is TGTGCCAGCAGTGTAGGGACCAAACCCGGGGCTCCAGAGTTCTTC. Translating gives CASSVGTKPGAPEFF.